The entry below gives a single T cell receptor (beta chain) sequence along with its context. The antigen is unknown. This entry comes from a study of human T cells and chemical hapten exposure. Study summary: The study enrolled mostly female patients with alopecia areata, totalis or universalis. General study results and limits: Versus controls, significantly more large CDR3 similarity clusters arose from expanded TCRs.

CDR1 and CDR2 (germline): SNHLY, FYNNEI. V lost 6 bases, J lost 6 bases, and 8 bases lay in between. The CDR3 runs 11 residues. TCRdb analysed the RACE reads with MiXCR anew, one entry per CDR3 protein. The sample records around 110,000 distinct CDR3 sequences, 12% being singletons. Time point here: patch test 1, 2 weeks after DPC sensitization. Treatment defined: therapeutic diphenylcyclopropenone sensitization with weekly scalp DPC. Sequencing was performed on whole blood, taken in connection with sensitization to the hapten diphenylcyclopropenone (DPC). This TCR came from a woman in her forties or fifties with alopecia areata. Some clones in this sample may be carry-over from other donors' samples. The chain combines TRBV2 with TRBJ1-1; no clear D. The CDR3 loop is CASRPFAEAFF. In nucleotides, the CDR3 is TGTGCCAGCAGACCATTTGCTGAAGCTTTCTTT.